The 21 T cell receptor beta chains given below trace back to one sample, sequenced in a study of blood T cells in healthy people across ages. Sample-barcoded 5' priming and a J-beta primer mix drove a second PCR of about 7 to 12 cycles. One entry per CDR3 protein, called by TCRdb with MiXCR from the 5' RACE reads. Of about 1,600,000 distinct CDR3 sequences in the sample, 40% to 50% were seen once. Sequencing used blood. The receptors stem from a woman aged 18 to 35 in good health.

This chain connects TRBV10-3 to TRBJ1-1, with TRBD1 as a possible D gene (6 bases). V lost 6 bases, J lost 3 bases, and 11 bases lay in between. The CDR3 runs 13 residues. Looked up from germline, CDR1 is ENHRY and CDR2 is SYGVKD. The CDR3 protein is CAIRAGGDTEAFF. Here the CDR3 DNA reads TGTGCCATCAGGGCCGGGGGCGACACTGAAGCTTTCTTT.

CDR3 amino acids: CASSFYREVYNEQFF. The DNA for the CDR3 is TGTGCCAGCAGCTTTTATCGTGAGGTTTACAATGAGCAGTTCTTC. The chain has TRBV7-9 and TRBJ2-1, with unresolved D. This CDR3 has 15 residues. The germline V and J ends were trimmed by 3 bases and 4 bases, with 13 bases remaining between them. Germline loops: CDR1 SEHNR, CDR2 FQNEAQ (reference sequence).

This clonotype showed up many times. The chain links TRBV7-2 to TRBJ2-4, with D possibly TRBD1 on 6 matching bases. Trimming cost V 4 bases and J 4 bases, with 11 bases left between them. Germline CDR1 SGHTA, CDR2 FQGNSA. This CDR3 has 14 residues. The CDR3 DNA sequence: TGTGCCAGCAGCTCCTTAGACAGGAAAAACATTCAGTACTTC. The encoded protein is CASSSLDRKNIQYF.

V gene TRBV10-3 combines with J gene TRBJ2-1, with TRBD2 identical over 11 bases. The tail of the sequence fits TRBJ2-7 better, so the J call may be wrong. Germline V CDR1 and CDR2: ENHRY, SYGVKD. This CDR3 is 15 amino acids long. This chain's CDR3 is CAINPGLADYNEQYF. CDR3 bases: TGTGCCATCAACCCGGGACTAGCGGACTACAATGAGCAGTACTTC.

About this clonotype: One end of the junction varies from germline; a read error may be responsible. The chain couples TRBV20-1 to TRBJ2-5; D is perhaps TRBD1 (6 bases). CDR3 length: 14 residues. Germline CDR1 and CDR2: DFQATT and SNEGSKA (reference sequence). The CDR3 nucleotides read TGCAGTGCTAGATTTCCCAGGGGACAAGGGACCCAGTACTTC. This translates into CSARFPRGQGTQYF.

This clonotype was counted a few times. The chain employs TRBV2 and TRBJ2-3; either TRBD1 or TRBD2 may fit D (5 bases each). Germline V gives CDR1 SNHLY, CDR2 FYNNEI. The CDR3 contains 16 residues. Deletions cut 1 base from V and 0 bases from J, with 11 bases between. As DNA, the CDR3 is TGTGCCAGCAGTGAAGTGGGGACGGTTAGCACAGATACGCAGTATTTT. Translation: CASSEVGTVSTDTQYF.

In its sample, this clonotype was seen a few times. This sequence joins TRBV6-2 or TRBV6-3 and TRBJ2-3; 8 bases agree with TRBD2. Germline trimming cut 6 bases from V and 2 bases from J; bases unmatched to any gene: 10. Germline V gene data show CDR1 as MNHEY and CDR2 as SVGEGT. The length of the CDR3 is 16 residues. The DNA of the CDR3 is TGTGCCAGCAGCACTTCCCGGACTAGCCTCACAGATACGCAGTATTTT. Translated, it gives CASSTSRTSLTDTQYF.

The chain uses TRBV7-9 and TRBJ1-1, with D unclear. Trimming pared 7 bases from V and 1 base from J, leaving 10 bases between. The CDR3 sequence is 13 residues long. Germline CDR1 and CDR2: SEHNR and FQNEAQ (reference sequence). The CDR3 sequence is CASKEGANTEAFF. CDR3 nucleotides: TGTGCCAGCAAGGAGGGCGCGAACACTGAAGCTTTCTTT.

In its sample, this clonotype was seen a few times. The rearrangement uses TRBV20-1 and TRBJ1-5; tentatively, D is TRBD1 (6 bases). The CDR3 runs 14 residues. V lost 3 bases and J 3 bases, leaving 12 bases between the germline ends. The V gene's germline CDR1 is DFQATT and CDR2 SNEGSKA (reference sequence). The DNA for the CDR3 is TGCAGTGCTAGTCCCGACAGGCACAATCAGCCCCAGCATTTT. Translated, it gives CSASPDRHNQPQHF.

This clonotype was recorded once. The chain recombines TRBV20-1 with TRBJ2-5; 12 positions match TRBD2. Germline V gene lookup returns CDR1 DFQATT and CDR2 SNEGSKA (reference sequence). The ends lost 7 bases at V and 11 bases at J; junction bases unmatched: 17. The length of the CDR3 is 15 residues. The CDR3 region is CSVRTSGTSYNEQYF. The CDR3 DNA sequence: TGCAGTGTTAGGACTAGCGGGACTTCCTACAATGAGCAGTACTTC.

Details on this clonotype: An end of the junction does not agree with germline; a read error may underlie this. The genes are TRBV5-1 and TRBJ2-1; TRBD2 matches 7 bases. CDR3 length equals 15 residues. Looked up from germline, CDR1 is SGHRS and CDR2 is YFSETQ. Here the CDR3 DNA reads TGCGCCAGCAGCTTGGCCGATGGGGACTACGATGAGCAGTTCTTC. Protein sequence: CASSLADGDYDEQFF.

Worth noting for this clonotype: One end of the junction is discordant with germline, which a read error may explain. The chain has TRBV7-9 and TRBJ2-7; 9 nucleotides line up with TRBD2. In germline, CDR1 is SEHNR, CDR2 FQNEAQ (reference sequence). The CDR3 has 14 residues. Written as DNA, the CDR3 is TGTACCAGCAGCTCCCGGGGACTAGCCCACGAGCAGTACTTC. As protein: CTSSSRGLAHEQYF.

The chain combines TRBV12-3 or TRBV12-4 with TRBJ2-5; 7 bases fit TRBD1. This CDR3 is 14 amino acids long. With 6 bases clipped from V and 11 bases from J, the junction kept 15 bases outside the gene matches. The CDR3 DNA is TGTGCCAGCAGAAACCGGGACAGTCAAAATGAGCAGTACTTC. Translating it yields CASRNRDSQNEQYF.

On this clonotype: The CDR3 carries no conserved terminal phenylalanine or tryptophan, so it likely arises from a read error. The chain employs TRBV15 and TRBJ2-7; 9 bases agree with TRBD1. Germline V gene lookup returns CDR1 LNHNV and CDR2 YYDKDF (reference sequence). This CDR3 comprises 15 residues. V lost 8 bases and J lost 3; bases outside the gene matches: 11. In nucleotides, the CDR3 is TGTGCCACCGGGCTGGGACAGGGTGGCATCTACGAGCAGTACTTA. Amino acid sequence: CATGLGQGGIYEQYL.

This chain uses TRBV20-1 with TRBJ2-2, with 7 bases fitting TRBD1. With V trimmed by 6 bases and J by 3 bases, 7 bases remained unmatched. From germline, CDR1 is DFQATT and CDR2 SNEGSKA (reference sequence). The CDR3 is made up of 14 amino acids. CDR3 in amino acids: CSAPDRRYTGELFF. The DNA of the CDR3 is TGCAGTGCACCGGACAGGCGCTACACCGGGGAGCTGTTTTTT.

CDR3: CAWNWNGNTEAFF. For the CDR3, the DNA is TGTGCCTGGAATTGGAACGGGAACACTGAAGCTTTCTTT. The genes are TRBV30 and TRBJ1-1; D remains ambiguous. V lost 4 bases and J lost 1, with 10 bases in between. The CDR3 has 13 residues. From germline, CDR1 is GTSNPN and CDR2 SVGIG (reference sequence).

This clonotype appeared a few times. A single base separates this from a much larger clone, so it may be a read error. The V gene is TRBV10-3, the J gene TRBJ2-1, with TRBD2 matching 7 bases. CDR3 size: 13 residues. After removal of 8 bases from V and 8 bases from J, the junction contained 9 bases not matched to a gene. Germline V gene data show CDR1 as ENHRY and CDR2 as SYGVKD. The CDR3: CAIGEGLSHEQFF. CDR3 nucleotide sequence: TGTGCCATCGGGGAGGGCCTTAGCCATGAGCAGTTCTTC.

V gene TRBV6-6 combines with J gene TRBJ1-2; D is unresolved. V was pared by 7 bases and J by 0 bases, with 21 bases between. CDR1 and CDR2 from the germline V gene are MNHNY and SVGAGI (reference sequence). The CDR3 covers 17 residues. The CDR3 sequence is CASKPLNLDGANYGYTF. The CDR3 region has the DNA TGTGCCAGCAAACCACTCAACCTCGACGGAGCTAACTATGGCTACACCTTC.

J is TRBJ2-7 and V is TRBV20-1; TRBD1 agrees at 8 bases. The CDR3 has 12 amino acids. Germline V lookup: CDR1 DFQATT, CDR2 SNEGSKA (reference sequence). CDR3 amino acids: CSVGQENYEQYF. DNA of the CDR3: TGCAGCGTGGGACAGGAAAATTACGAGCAGTACTTC.

V is TRBV20-1 and J is TRBJ1-4, with 7 bases fitting TRBD1. There are 14 residues in the CDR3. Looked up from germline, CDR1 is DFQATT and CDR2 is SNEGSKA (reference sequence). V shed 2 bases, J shed 8 bases, and the junction held 8 bases outside the gene matches. CDR3 region: CSARRGDRGEKLFF. In DNA form, the CDR3 reads TGCAGTGCTAGAAGGGGGGACAGAGGGGAAAAACTGTTTTTT.

In its sample, this clonotype was seen many times. This sequence joins TRBV20-1 and TRBJ2-1, with 11 bases identical to TRBD2. The CDR3 runs 11 residues. CDR1 is DFQATT and CDR2 is SNEGSKA in the germline V gene (reference sequence). V was pared by 5 bases and J by 12 bases, with 3 bases of the junction left unmatched. The CDR3 DNA sequence: TGCAGTGCTCCACTAGCGGGGGCGCAGTTCTTC. Protein: CSAPLAGAQFF.